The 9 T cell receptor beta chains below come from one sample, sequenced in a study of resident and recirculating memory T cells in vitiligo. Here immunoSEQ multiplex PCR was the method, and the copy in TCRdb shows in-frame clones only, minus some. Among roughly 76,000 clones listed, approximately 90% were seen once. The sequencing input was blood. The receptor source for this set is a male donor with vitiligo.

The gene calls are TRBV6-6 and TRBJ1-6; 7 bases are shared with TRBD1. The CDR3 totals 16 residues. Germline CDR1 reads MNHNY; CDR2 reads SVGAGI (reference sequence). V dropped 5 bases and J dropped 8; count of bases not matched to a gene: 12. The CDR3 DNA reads TGTGCCAGCAGTCCCAGGGCGACAGGGAACTATTCACCCCTCCACTTT. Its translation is CASSPRATGNYSPLHF.

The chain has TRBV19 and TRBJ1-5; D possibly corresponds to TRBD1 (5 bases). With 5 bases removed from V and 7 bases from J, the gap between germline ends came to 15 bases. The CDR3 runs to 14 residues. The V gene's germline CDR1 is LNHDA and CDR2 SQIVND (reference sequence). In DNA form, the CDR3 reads TGTGCCAGTAGTCAGGGTTGGGGTCAGCAGCCCCAGCATTTT. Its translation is CASSQGWGQQPQHF.

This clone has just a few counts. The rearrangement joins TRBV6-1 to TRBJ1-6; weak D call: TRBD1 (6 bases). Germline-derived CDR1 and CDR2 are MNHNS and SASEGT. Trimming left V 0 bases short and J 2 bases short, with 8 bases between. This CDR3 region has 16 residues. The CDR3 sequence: CASSEAGQPYNSPLHF. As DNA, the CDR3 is TGTGCCAGCAGTGAAGCTGGACAGCCCTATAATTCACCCCTCCACTTT.

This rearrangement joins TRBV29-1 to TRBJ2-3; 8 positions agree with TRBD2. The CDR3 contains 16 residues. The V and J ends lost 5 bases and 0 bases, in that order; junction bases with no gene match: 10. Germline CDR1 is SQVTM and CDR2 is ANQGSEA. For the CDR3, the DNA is TGCAGCGTTTCGGGGTATAGCGGGGTGAGCACAGATACGCAGTATTTT. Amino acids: CSVSGYSGVSTDTQYF.

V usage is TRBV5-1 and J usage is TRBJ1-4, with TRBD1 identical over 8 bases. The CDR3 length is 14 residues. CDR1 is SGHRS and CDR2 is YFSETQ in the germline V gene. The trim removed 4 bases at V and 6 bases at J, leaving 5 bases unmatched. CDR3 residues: CASSEQGGDEKLFF. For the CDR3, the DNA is TGCGCCAGCAGCGAACAGGGGGGGGATGAAAAACTGTTTTTT.

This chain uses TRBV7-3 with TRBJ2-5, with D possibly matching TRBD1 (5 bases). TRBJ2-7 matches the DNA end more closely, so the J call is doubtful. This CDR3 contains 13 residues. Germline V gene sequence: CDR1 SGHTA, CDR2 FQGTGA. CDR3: CASSLKGPHEQYF. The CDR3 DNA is TGTGCCAGCAGCTTAAAGGGGCCGCACGAGCAGTACTTC.

The CDR3 region is CASSEFTGNYGYTF. The CDR3 nucleotides read TGTGCCAGCAGTGAGTTCACAGGGAACTATGGCTACACCTTC. The chain uses TRBV25-1 and TRBJ1-2; possibly TRBD1 for D (6 bases). The V gene's germline CDR1 is MGHDK and CDR2 SYGVNS. This CDR3 comprises 14 residues. Trimming shortened V by 3 bases and J by 2 bases, and 10 bases separated the two germline ends.

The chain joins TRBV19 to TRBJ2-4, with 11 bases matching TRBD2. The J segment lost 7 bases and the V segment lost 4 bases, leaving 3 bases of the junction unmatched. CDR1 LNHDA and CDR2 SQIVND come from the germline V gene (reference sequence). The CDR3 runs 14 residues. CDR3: CASSRLAGFNIQYF. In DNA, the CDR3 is TGTGCCAGTAGTAGACTAGCGGGGTTCAACATTCAGTACTTC.

The CDR3 here is CASSLSGGEGDTQYF. The CDR3 region has the DNA TGTGCCAGCAGCTTAAGCGGGGGGGAAGGAGATACGCAGTATTTT. The genes are TRBV7-3 and TRBJ2-3, with 9 bases that match TRBD2. The germline V gene has CDR1 SGHTA and CDR2 FQGTGA. The CDR3 is made up of 15 amino acids. The trim removed 1 base at V and 5 bases at J, leaving 4 bases unmatched.